This T cell receptor (beta chain) was identified during a study of blood T cell repertoires in COVID-19. Looking at the study overall: Italy, Spain and the United States were the sources of the convalescent and acute COVID-19 samples. Nucleic acid was either cDNA or gDNA, and it came from T cells, B-cell-depleted T cells, or PBMCs.

Germline CDR1 and CDR2: LNHNV and YYDKDF (reference sequence). This CDR3 has 15 amino acids. V was pared by 1 base and J by 4 bases, with 11 bases between. The authors' processing: It was from reference gene primer amplification that nucleated cell counts were estimated. Profiled with immunoSEQ multiplex PCR; TCRdb holds only in-frame clones, not every one. V, J and clone size reflect that table, while D and trimming were determined from the DNA. The sample lists about 88,000 clones; approximately 90% were seen once. The chain employs TRBV15 and TRBJ2-1, with a possible D match to TRBD1 (5 bases). The receptor comes from a woman older than 75 with acute or convalescent COVID-19. The sample taken for sequencing was peripheral blood. CDR3 in DNA: TGTGCCACCAGCAGAGTTGGGCCAGGGTACAATGAGCAGTTCTTC. It codes for CATSRVGPGYNEQFF. Combining the CDR3 with reference TRBV15 and TRBJ2-1 gives the whole variable domain DAMVIQNPRYQVTQFGKPVTLSCSQTLNHNVMYWYQQKSSQAPKLLFHYYDKDFNNEADTPDNFQSRRPNTSFCFLDIRSPGLGDTAMYLCATSRVGPGYNEQFFGPGTRLTVL.